These 8 T cell receptor beta chains were sequenced from one sample in a study of blood T cell repertoires in COVID-19. Profiled with immunoSEQ multiplex PCR; TCRdb holds only in-frame clones, not every one. The data show 240,000 or so clones, around three quarters seen once. The sample comprised peripheral blood. The receptors originated from a woman at least 80 years old with acute or convalescent COVID-19.

This clone was recorded a few times. The V call is TRBV4-1, the J call TRBJ1-2; perhaps TRBD1 as D (6 bases). Trimming stripped 4 bases from V and 6 bases from J, with 12 bases between. The CDR3 has 13 amino acids. CDR1 and CDR2 (germline): MGHRA, YSYEKL. The CDR3 DNA follows: TGCGCCAGCAGCCTTAATACAGGGAATGGCTACACCTTC. The encoded protein is CASSLNTGNGYTF.

The rearrangement uses TRBV11-2 and TRBJ1-3; D not resolved. CDR1 and CDR2 from the germline V gene are SGHAT and FQNNGV. This CDR3 region has 11 residues. V lost 8 bases and J lost 0, with 2 bases in between. The CDR3 is CASYSGNTIYF. The CDR3 DNA reads TGTGCCAGCTACTCTGGAAACACCATATATTTT.

CDR3 coding DNA: TGTGCCACCAGCAGAGATCGGGGGGGGCCCGGAGAGACCCAGTACTTC. Translation: CATSRDRGGPGETQYF. This chain uses TRBV15 with TRBJ2-5, with 8 bases identical to TRBD2. Losses at the gene ends were 0 bases for V and 4 bases for J; bases not matched to a gene: 7. Germline CDR1 reads LNHNV; CDR2 reads YYDKDF (reference sequence). The CDR3 loop spans 16 amino acids.

The chain links TRBV15 to TRBJ2-1, with 9 bases lining up with TRBD1. V dropped 5 bases and J dropped 8; count of bases not matched to a gene: 13. The length of the CDR3 is 16 residues. From germline, CDR1 is LNHNV and CDR2 YYDKDF (reference sequence). The CDR3 bases are TGTGCCACCAGCGGCACCGGGACAGGGACTTGGGATGAGCAGTTCTTC. Amino acids: CATSGTGTGTWDEQFF.

The chain joins TRBV12-3 or TRBV12-4 to TRBJ1-6, with unresolved D. The CDR3 sequence is 12 residues long. With 3 bases removed from V and 7 bases from J, the gap between germline ends came to 4 bases. The CDR3 DNA follows: TGTGCCAGCAGTTTCTCGAATTCACCCCTCCACTTT. Translating gives CASSFSNSPLHF.

The rearrangement uses TRBV2 and TRBJ2-4; the D gene is possibly TRBD2 (7 bases). V lost 3 bases and J 15 bases, leaving 18 bases between the germline ends. The CDR3 consists of 13 residues. In germline, CDR1 is SNHLY, CDR2 FYNNEI. This CDR3 is CASSEGTSGGPYF. The DNA of the CDR3 is TGTGCCAGCAGTGAGGGGACGTCCGGGGGGCCGTACTTC.

The chain is built from TRBV5-6 and TRBJ1-2, with TRBD1 matching 9 bases. Losses at the gene ends were 4 bases for V and 3 bases for J; bases not matched to a gene: 16. This CDR3 comprises 18 residues. Germline V CDR1 and CDR2: SGHDT, YYEEEE. CDR3 nucleotides: TGTGCCAGCAGCGTGTTGTTGTACCGGGACAGGGCGGACTATGGCTACACCTTC. Protein product: CASSVLLYRDRADYGYTF.

The V and J genes are TRBV24-1 and TRBJ2-5, with 7 bases identical to TRBD2. The CDR3 length is 15 residues. V trimming: 5 bases; J trimming: 7 bases; junction bases outside the gene matches: 12. Germline loops: CDR1 KGHDR, CDR2 SFDVKD. CDR3 residues: CATSAILGGRGTQYF. The DNA of the CDR3 is TGTGCCACCAGTGCGATACTCGGAGGGAGGGGGACCCAGTACTTC.